These 16 T cell receptor beta chains were sequenced from one sample in a study of shared clonotypes between healthy human individuals. The table came from immunoSEQ multiplex PCR; TCRdb's copy has only in-frame clones and leaves some out. Of roughly 700,000 clones listed, around two thirds are singletons. Sequenced material: memory CD4+ T cells sorted from blood. The subset here: CD45RA-negative fraction. The receptors stem from a woman in her twenties or thirties in good health.

The V and J genes are TRBV7-2 and TRBJ2-1; D perhaps matches TRBD2 (5 bases). There are 13 residues in the CDR3. The V and J ends lost 5 bases and 10 bases respectively, with 15 bases between them. Germline V lookup: CDR1 SGHTA, CDR2 FQGNSA. The chain's CDR3 is CASSPRVLREQFF. The CDR3 nucleotides are TGTGCCAGCAGCCCGCGGGTCCTAAGGGAGCAGTTCTTC.

J is TRBJ2-7 and V is TRBV5-1, with D possibly TRBD2 on 5 matching bases. V lost 1 base, J lost 3 bases, and 11 bases lay in between. This CDR3 is built from 14 residues. The germline V gene has CDR1 SGHRS and CDR2 YFSETQ. Written as DNA, the CDR3 is TGCGCCAGCAGCTTGTCATTCGGGGACTACGAGCAGTACTTC. Amino acid sequence: CASSLSFGDYEQYF. Drawing the rest from reference TRBV5-1 and TRBJ2-7, the complete variable domain is KAGVTQTPRYLIKTRGQQVTLSCSPISGHRSVSWYQQTPGQGLQFLFEYFSETQRNKGNFPGRFSGRQFSNSRSEMNVSTLELGDSALYLCASSLSFGDYEQYFGPGTRLTVT.

The chain links TRBV28 to TRBJ1-3, with TRBD1 matching over 8 bases. The J segment lost 4 bases and the V segment lost 7 bases, leaving 15 bases of the junction unmatched. CDR3 length: 17 amino acids. CDR1 MDHEN and CDR2 SYDVKM come from the germline V gene. The CDR3 DNA reads as TGTGCCAGCAACGATGCAGGGACAGGATATACGGGAAACACCATATATTTT. It specifies CASNDAGTGYTGNTIYF.

The chain combines TRBV30 with TRBJ1-2, with D tentatively TRBD1 (5 bases). Between the trimmed V and J ends, which lost 4 bases and 3 bases, there was a span of 15 bases. The germline gives CDR1 GTSNPN, CDR2 SVGIG (reference sequence). CDR3 length equals 14 residues. DNA of the CDR3: TGTGCCTGGACCGGGGCGATCCTTGACTATGGCTACACCTTC. As protein: CAWTGAILDYGYTF.

This rearrangement joins TRBV5-6 to TRBJ1-2, with TRBD1 identical over 7 bases. V trimming: 4 bases; J trimming: 1 base; junction bases outside the gene matches: 10. The CDR3 sequence is 16 residues long. Germline assignment: CDR1 SGHDT and CDR2 YYEEEE. CDR3 in amino acids: CASSPPGTALNYGYTF. Written as DNA, the CDR3 is TGTGCCAGCAGCCCCCCGGGGACAGCGCTTAACTATGGCTACACCTTC.

The chain carries TRBV6-1 and TRBJ2-1; 7 nucleotides line up with TRBD2. CDR3 size: 15 residues. CDR1 is MNHNS and CDR2 is SASEGT in the germline V gene. V lost 4 bases, J lost 7 bases, and 10 bases stayed unmatched. The CDR3 is CASSVGGRTGNEQFF. DNA for the CDR3: TGTGCCAGCAGTGTCGGCGGGAGAACCGGGAATGAGCAGTTCTTC.

This clone appeared once. The chain couples TRBV4-1 to TRBJ1-5, with D perhaps matching TRBD1 (6 bases). The germline V gene encodes CDR1 MGHRA and CDR2 YSYEKL. Trimming took off 4 bases at V and 6 bases at J, with 16 bases between the two ends. The CDR3 has 15 residues. Here the CDR3 DNA reads TGCGCCAGCAGCCGCCTACAGGGAAGTGGTCAGCCCCAGCATTTT. Amino acids: CASSRLQGSGQPQHF.

This chain links TRBV29-1 with TRBJ1-1; D is possibly TRBD1 (5 bases). The CDR3 contains 15 residues. Germline values: CDR1 SQVTM, CDR2 ANQGSEA. V lost 6 bases to trimming and J lost 2 bases, with 19 bases between them. CDR3 protein: CSVPREERKNTEAFF. The CDR3 DNA reads TGCAGCGTACCCAGGGAGGAGAGAAAAAACACTGAAGCTTTCTTT. The full variable domain, rest sourced from reference TRBV29-1 and TRBJ1-1, is SAVISQKPSRDICQRGTSLTIQCQVDSQVTMMFWYRQQPGQSLTLIATANQGSEATYESGFVIDKFPISRPNLTFSTLTVSNMSPEDSSIYLCSVPREERKNTEAFFGQGTRLTVV.

The chain couples TRBV11-2 to TRBJ2-1, with 10 nucleotides matching TRBD1. The CDR3 loop spans 17 amino acids. The germline gives CDR1 SGHAT, CDR2 FQNNGV. J was trimmed by 9 bases and V by 5 bases; bases with no gene match: 16. CDR3 in DNA: TGTGCCAGCAGCGAAAATACCGGGACAGGGGAGTTTGGTGAGCAGTTCTTC. This translates into CASSENTGTGEFGEQFF.

CDR3 amino acids: CASSFVDSQGEQYF. DNA for the CDR3: TGTGCCAGCAGCTTTGTCGATTCACAGGGCGAGCAGTACTTC. The chain couples TRBV5-6 to TRBJ2-7; perhaps TRBD1 as D (6 bases). V was pared by 2 bases and J by 6 bases, with 15 bases between. Germline assignment: CDR1 SGHDT and CDR2 YYEEEE. The CDR3 runs 14 residues.

In this sample, this clone turned up a few times. The sample holds other DNA sequences that translate to the same CDR3. V is TRBV9 and J is TRBJ2-1; TRBD1 matches at 7 bases. This CDR3 is 15 amino acids long. V was pared by 0 bases and J by 3 bases, with 3 bases of the junction left unmatched. In germline, CDR1 is SGDLS, CDR2 YYNGEE. The CDR3 is CASSVGQGSYNEQFF. The CDR3, as DNA: TGTGCCAGCAGCGTAGGACAGGGCAGCTACAATGAGCAGTTCTTC.

Regarding this clone: It is likely a read error: a sequence one base away is far more abundant. Different DNA sequences within this sample yield the same CDR3. The CDR3 is CASSLASGSSETQYF. CDR3 DNA sequence: TGCGCCAGCAGTTTAGCTAGCGGGAGTTCCGAGACCCAGTACTTC. The chain recombines TRBV27 with TRBJ2-5, with 10 bases fitting TRBD2. The CDR3 totals 15 residues. Looked up from germline, CDR1 is MNHEY and CDR2 is SMNVEV (reference sequence).

Details on this clone: Other DNA sequences in the same sample also yield this CDR3. The rearrangement joins TRBV2 to TRBJ2-3, with 9 bases fitting TRBD2. The CDR3 has 15 amino acids. The germline gives CDR1 SNHLY, CDR2 FYNNEI. V lost 5 bases, J lost 3 bases, and 6 bases stayed unmatched. The CDR3 DNA is TGTGCCAGCAGTCCCCTGACTAGCGGTACAGATACGCAGTATTTT. Its protein product is CASSPLTSGTDTQYF.

This clone was recorded once. Additional DNA sequences in this sample encode the identical CDR3. V is TRBV18 and J is TRBJ1-1; 8 nucleotides match TRBD1. The J segment lost 5 bases and the V segment lost 3 bases, leaving 5 bases of the junction unmatched. Germline lookup yields CDR1 KGHSH and CDR2 LQKENI. CDR3 length equals 14 residues. CDR3 amino acids: CASSPQGAGTEAFF. The CDR3 DNA is TGTGCCAGCTCACCTCAGGGGGCGGGAACTGAAGCTTTCTTT.

With respect to this clone: Additional DNA sequences in this sample encode the identical CDR3. The gene calls are TRBV6-5 and TRBJ2-3; D gene uncertain. The CDR3 loop spans 15 amino acids. Germline V gene sequence: CDR1 MNHEY, CDR2 SVGAGI. Deletions cut 2 bases from V and 0 bases from J, with 9 bases between. CDR3 coding DNA: TGTGCCAGCAGTTACGGCGGCAGTAGCACAGATACGCAGTATTTT. This codes for CASSYGGSSTDTQYF.

J is TRBJ2-3 and V is TRBV28, with 10 positions matching TRBD1. With 4 bases clipped from V and 4 bases from J, the junction kept 5 bases outside the gene matches. The CDR3 sequence is 15 residues long. Looked up from germline, CDR1 is MDHEN and CDR2 is SYDVKM. In DNA form, the CDR3 reads TGTGCCAGCAGTTCGACAGGGGGCGCGGCAGATACGCAGTATTTT. It encodes CASSSTGGAADTQYF.